One T cell receptor (beta chain) is described in this entry. These data originate in a study of technical replicates of blood from several donors. Clones were sequenced by immunoSEQ multiplex PCR, and TCRdb holds only the in-frame ones, with some missing. The sample lists about 100,000 clones; 90% to 96% were seen once. CDR3 length: 15 amino acids. The germline gives CDR1 MGHRA, CDR2 YSYEKL. Trimming cost V 4 bases and J 1 base, with 14 bases left between them. The sequence derives from a human donor in good health. Sequenced: T cells isolated from PBMCs. This chain joins TRBV4-1 and TRBJ2-7; D is possibly TRBD1 (5 bases). Here the CDR3 reads CASSRSGKGSYEQYF. The CDR3 nucleotides are TGCGCCAGCAGCCGATCAGGGAAAGGTTCCTACGAGCAGTACTTC.